This TCR beta chain was sequenced in a study of blood T cell repertoires in COVID-19. V was clipped by 4 bases and J by 1 base, with 5 bases between them. The CDR3 runs to 14 residues. Germline V gives CDR1 LGHNA, CDR2 YSLEER. The method was immunoSEQ multiplex PCR; TCRdb's version includes in-frame clones alone and lacks a portion of them. The table shows more than 150,000 clones, with 85% to 90% occurring only once. V is TRBV4-3 and J is TRBJ2-6; D is undetermined. The TCR originated in a man in his forties or fifties with active or convalescent COVID-19. The sequenced sample was peripheral blood. The CDR3 coding sequence is TGCGCCAGCAGCCTTTCATCTGGGGCCAACGTCCTGACTTTC. Translation gives CASSLSSGANVLTF.